Below are 14 T cell receptor beta chains sequenced from a single sample in a study of brain metastases from non-small cell lung cancer. Sequencing was performed with immunoSEQ multiplex PCR; in TCRdb, only in-frame clones are kept and a portion is missing. The sample shows about 1,500 clones, more than 90% of them seen only once. Sequenced sample: tumor-adjacent normal tissue. The receptor set was obtained from a donor aged 40 or older with non-small cell lung cancer.

On this clone: Its ends do not fully match the called genes, so a read error is possible. J is TRBJ2-5 and V is TRBV3-1 (or the pseudogene TRBV3-2); D uncertain. Germline V lookup: CDR1 LGHDT, CDR2 YNNKEL (reference sequence). The CDR3 is 13 amino acids. Here the CDR3 DNA reads TGTGCTAGCAGATTTTCGTGGGAAGAGACCCAGTACTTC. This codes for CASRFSWEETQYF.

This clone was seen once. The junction departs from the called germline gene at one end, perhaps through a read error. This chain connects TRBV18 to TRBJ2-7; D unclear. The CDR3 has 12 residues. The germline V gene has CDR1 KGHSH and CDR2 LQKENI. The CDR3 DNA sequence: TGTGCCAGCTCATCACCCGACTACGAGCAGTACTTC. This translates into CASSSPDYEQYF.

The CDR3 region has the DNA TGCGCCAGCAGCTTGATGCAAGAGACCCAGTACTTC. Its translation is CASSLMQETQYF. This rearrangement joins TRBV5-1 to TRBJ2-5; no clear D gene. Trimming cost V 1 base and J 2 bases, with 3 bases left between them. This CDR3 has 12 amino acids. Germline CDR1 and CDR2: SGHRS and YFSETQ.

J is TRBJ1-4 and V is TRBV6-6, with no clear D. Germline CDR1 and CDR2: MNHNY and SVGAGI (reference sequence). The ends were cut back, 5 bases at V and 0 bases at J, with 7 bases in the middle. The CDR3 is 14 residues long. CDR3 sequence: CASSLSTTNEKLFF. The DNA for the CDR3 is TGTGCCAGCAGTCTTTCTACAACTAATGAAAAACTGTTTTTT.

The V gene is TRBV2, the J gene TRBJ2-5; no definite D call. This CDR3 comprises 12 residues. CDR1 is SNHLY, CDR2 FYNNEI, per germline. With 6 bases removed from V and 1 base from J, the gap between germline ends came to 6 bases. CDR3 bases: TGTGCCAGCAGGGATTCCCAAGAGACCCAGTACTTC. Translating it yields CASRDSQETQYF.

The chain employs TRBV5-5 and TRBJ2-5, with TRBD1 matching over 9 bases. Germline V gene sequence: CDR1 SGHKS, CDR2 YYEKEE (reference sequence). V lost 4 bases, J lost 4 bases, and 8 bases stayed unmatched. CDR3 size: 15 residues. CDR3 loop: CASSLPGQGLETQYF. CDR3 nucleotide sequence: TGTGCCAGCAGCCTCCCGGGACAGGGACTAGAGACCCAGTACTTC.

V usage is TRBV29-1 and J usage is TRBJ2-1, with D unclear. Germline CDR1 is SQVTM and CDR2 is ANQGSEA. The CDR3 sequence is 13 residues long. V gave up 7 bases and J gave up 6 bases, with 16 bases separating them. The CDR3 DNA sequence: TGCAGCGCCAACTTCCCCGGGCGCAATGAGCAGTTCTTC. Its translation is CSANFPGRNEQFF.

J is TRBJ2-5 and V is TRBV23-1; 11 bases agree with TRBD2. TRBV23-1 is noted as an ORF with a role that remains uncertain. This CDR3 contains 15 residues. J was trimmed by 2 bases and V by 6 bases; bases with no gene match: 5. CDR3 in amino acids: CASRPGTSGQETQYF. DNA of the CDR3: TGCGCCAGCAGACCCGGGACTAGCGGACAAGAGACCCAGTACTTC.

J is TRBJ2-7 and V is TRBV7-6; D ambiguous. The V gene's germline CDR1 is SGHVS and CDR2 FNYEAQ. Trimming shortened V by 3 bases and J by 6 bases, and 12 bases separated the two germline ends. This CDR3 comprises 13 residues. CDR3 sequence (DNA): TGTGCCAGCAGCTTTCAGCGTGTCGCCGAGCAGTACTTC. It codes for CASSFQRVAEQYF.

The V and J genes are TRBV29-1 and TRBJ2-3; tentatively, D is TRBD1 (5 bases). The CDR3 is 14 residues long. The germline V and J ends were trimmed by 4 bases and 5 bases, with 16 bases remaining between them. Germline V lookup: CDR1 SQVTM, CDR2 ANQGSEA. The chain's CDR3 is CSVVSGISGDTQYF. CDR3 coding DNA: TGCAGCGTTGTTTCAGGGATTTCGGGAGATACGCAGTATTTT.

This sequence joins TRBV27 and TRBJ1-1; D ambiguous. In germline, CDR1 is MNHEY, CDR2 SMNVEV (reference sequence). The V end lost 5 bases, the J end lost 0 bases, and 13 bases lay between the germline ends. There are 15 residues in the CDR3. The CDR3, as DNA: TGTGCCAGCAGTGTGACGGACCGGGTGAACACTGAAGCTTTCTTT. Protein sequence: CASSVTDRVNTEAFF.

V is TRBV20-1 and J is TRBJ2-2; no reliable D call. Trimming left V 5 bases short and J 5 bases short, with 6 bases between. The germline V gene encodes CDR1 DFQATT and CDR2 SNEGSKA (reference sequence). The CDR3 has 11 residues. This chain's CDR3 is CSAPGTGELFF. CDR3 nucleotide sequence: TGCAGTGCTCCCGGGACCGGGGAGCTGTTTTTT.

The chain combines TRBV7-2 with TRBJ2-1, with 10 nucleotides matching TRBD1. Germline V CDR1 and CDR2: SGHTA, FQGNSA. J was trimmed by 10 bases and V by 0 bases; bases with no gene match: 9. This CDR3 has 16 residues. DNA for the CDR3: TGTGCCAGCAGCTTAGCCACGGACAGGGGGGGATACGAGCAGTTCTTC. It translates to CASSLATDRGGYEQFF.

This clone has more than one count but fewer than ten. This chain uses TRBV9 with TRBJ1-5; 7 positions match TRBD1. The V gene's germline CDR1 is SGDLS and CDR2 YYNGEE. The length of the CDR3 is 15 residues. After removal of 3 bases from V and 2 bases from J, the junction contained 5 bases not matched to a gene. The CDR3 is CASSAAGTGNQPQHF. The CDR3 DNA follows: TGTGCCAGCAGCGCAGCCGGGACAGGCAATCAGCCCCAGCATTTT.